The 26 T cell receptor beta chains reported below all come from one sample, sequenced in a study of T cell responses to AZD1222 COVID-19 vaccine (dated by TCRdb to 2020 to 2022). The method behind the library was the immunoSEQ multiplex PCR assay. As stored in TCRdb, this immuneACCESS dataset retains in-frame rearrangements with V and J assigned. A fraction of the clones does not appear; measured against another copy, unresolved V genes explain less than half of the discrepancy, and the remainder lacks a known reason. The sample has roughly 160,000 clones on record, 85% to 95% of them singletons. The ten largest clonotypes hold 0.64% of the sample. Explained via the paper, the time point label denotes: baseline before first vaccination. Material: peripheral blood, obtained on day 0 of AZD1222 vaccination. The receptors derive from an adult in good health.

The chain recombines TRBV2 with TRBJ1-2; 8 positions match TRBD1. V dropped 7 bases and J dropped 4; count of bases not matched to a gene: 5. Germline loops: CDR1 SNHLY, CDR2 FYNNEI. The CDR3 runs 13 residues. The CDR3 sequence is CASNRQGSYGYTF. In DNA, the CDR3 is TGTGCCAGCAATAGACAGGGGTCCTATGGCTACACCTTC.

In DNA, the CDR3 is TGTGCCAGCAGCTTACGGGGGGCAGGGCCCCAGCATTTT. Amino acids: CASSLRGAGPQHF. This chain uses TRBV13 with TRBJ1-5; TRBD1 is a possible D gene (6 bases). Germline-derived CDR1 and CDR2 are PRHDT and FYEKMQ (reference sequence). This CDR3 has 13 residues. Trimming cost V 2 bases and J 9 bases, with 11 bases left between them.

V and J are TRBV12-3 or TRBV12-4 and TRBJ2-3; D unclear. V was cut by 1 base and J by 5 bases, with 4 bases left in between. The CDR3 sequence is 12 residues long. The CDR3, as DNA: TGTGCCAGCAGTTTAGGGGAAGATACGCAGTATTTT. It specifies CASSLGEDTQYF.

The chain links TRBV7-9 to TRBJ1-1, with a weak D call TRBD1 (5 bases). This CDR3 contains 13 residues. Trimming left V 5 bases short and J 7 bases short, with 14 bases between. Germline V gives CDR1 SEHNR, CDR2 FQNEAQ (reference sequence). The DNA of the CDR3 is TGTGCCAGCAGCCCCCTCGGGGGGAATGAAGCTTTCTTT. It specifies CASSPLGGNEAFF. The full variable domain, its missing parts supplied by reference TRBV7-9 and TRBJ1-1, is DTGVSQNPRHKITKRGQNVTFRCDPISEHNRLYWYRQTLGQGPEFLTYFQNEAQLEKSRLLSDRFSAERPKGSFSTLEIQRTEQGDSAMYLCASSPLGGNEAFFGQGTRLTVV.

The V gene is TRBV5-1, the J gene TRBJ1-1, with 7 bases identical to TRBD1. V dropped 3 bases and J dropped 1; count of bases not matched to a gene: 3. The CDR3 spans 14 residues. CDR1 is SGHRS, CDR2 YFSETQ, per germline. The CDR3 sequence is CASSSTGQNTEAFF. CDR3 nucleotide sequence: TGCGCCAGCAGCTCGACAGGGCAGAACACTGAAGCTTTCTTT.

The table lists this clone with a count of one. V and J are TRBV7-8 and TRBJ2-3, with D possibly matching TRBD2 (6 bases). The germline V gene encodes CDR1 SGHVS and CDR2 FQNEAQ. The V end was cut by 1 base, the J end by 9 bases, with 11 bases between. The CDR3 has 13 amino acids. The CDR3 loop is CASSLGLGRTQYF. CDR3 DNA sequence: TGTGCCAGCAGCTTAGGATTAGGGAGGACGCAGTATTTT.

The chain couples TRBV6-5 to TRBJ1-6; D is uncertain. Looked up from germline, CDR1 is MNHEY and CDR2 is SVGAGI. The CDR3 is 13 amino acids. V shed 8 bases and J shed 13 bases, with 18 bases lying between them. The DNA for the CDR3 is TGTGCCAGCCGGGCCCAGCAAATACCGCCCCTCCACTTT. Translating it yields CASRAQQIPPLHF.

This chain connects TRBV10-3 to TRBJ1-2; maybe TRBD1 (5 bases). CDR1 and CDR2 from the germline V gene are ENHRY and SYGVKD. Trimming cost V 11 bases and J 3 bases, with 13 bases left between them. The CDR3 runs to 12 residues. The CDR3 region is CASLGGDYGYTF. DNA for the CDR3: TGTGCCTCCCTTGGGGGTGACTATGGCTACACCTTC.

This chain connects TRBV5-4 to TRBJ2-2; D possibly uses TRBD1 or TRBD2 (7 bases each). The V gene's germline CDR1 is SGHNT and CDR2 YYREEE (reference sequence). V was shortened by 5 bases and J by 2 bases, with 19 bases between the two germline ends. This CDR3 contains 17 residues. CDR3 sequence reads: CASSNGRNRGNTGELFF. CDR3 bases: TGTGCCAGCAGTAACGGGAGGAACAGGGGCAACACCGGGGAGCTGTTTTTT. The whole variable domain, filled in from reference TRBV5-4 and TRBJ2-2, reads ETGVTQSPTHLIKTRGQQVTLRCSSQSGHNTVSWYQQALGQGPQFIFQYYREEENGRGNFPPRFSGLQFPNYSSELNVNALELDDSALYLCASSNGRNRGNTGELFFGEGSRLTVL.

J is TRBJ2-3 and V is TRBV5-1, with 8 bases fitting TRBD1. This CDR3 has 14 amino acids. The germline V gene encodes CDR1 SGHRS and CDR2 YFSETQ. After removal of 3 bases from V and 5 bases from J, the junction contained 5 bases not matched to a gene. DNA of the CDR3: TGCGCCAGCAGCTCCGGGACAGGACAAGATACGCAGTATTTT. This encodes CASSSGTGQDTQYF.

The genes are TRBV7-9 and TRBJ2-1, with 10 positions matching TRBD2. This CDR3 has 15 residues. V gave up 2 bases and J gave up 6 bases; unmatched junction bases: 4. Germline V gene sequence: CDR1 SEHNR, CDR2 FQNEAQ (reference sequence). The CDR3 coding sequence is TGTGCCAGCAGCTTAAGGTCTAGCGGGGGCAATGAGCAGTTCTTC. It translates to CASSLRSSGGNEQFF. The whole variable domain, filled in from reference TRBV7-9 and TRBJ2-1, reads DTGVSQNPRHKITKRGQNVTFRCDPISEHNRLYWYRQTLGQGPEFLTYFQNEAQLEKSRLLSDRFSAERPKGSFSTLEIQRTEQGDSAMYLCASSLRSSGGNEQFFGPGTRLTVL.

This chain uses TRBV5-1 with TRBJ2-1, with TRBD2 identical over 9 bases. The trim removed 5 bases at V and 8 bases at J, leaving 8 bases unmatched. CDR1 is SGHRS and CDR2 is YFSETQ in the germline V gene. The CDR3 extends over 14 amino acids. The CDR3 loop is CASRRIAGADEQFF. CDR3 coding DNA: TGCGCCAGCAGAAGGATAGCGGGGGCAGATGAGCAGTTCTTC.

V usage is TRBV2 and J usage is TRBJ1-2; no reliable D call. CDR3 length: 11 residues. The germline V and J ends were trimmed by 5 bases and 5 bases, with 6 bases remaining between them. CDR1 and CDR2 (germline): SNHLY, FYNNEI. The DNA for the CDR3 is TGTGCCAGCAGTCCACTTTATGGCTACACCTTC. Amino acids: CASSPLYGYTF.

The V and J genes are TRBV27 and TRBJ1-1; 7 bases are shared with TRBD1. The CDR3 consists of 13 residues. The V segment lost 7 bases and the J segment 13 bases; nucleotides outside the gene matches: 15. Germline V gene data show CDR1 as MNHEY and CDR2 as SMNVEV (reference sequence). CDR3 amino acids: CASKNRGHGVGFF. CDR3 DNA: TGTGCCAGCAAAAACAGGGGCCATGGAGTAGGTTTCTTT.

The chain links TRBV10-3 to TRBJ1-4; unclear D gene. The CDR3 contains 11 residues. Trimming stripped 8 bases from V and 8 bases from J, with 9 bases between. Per germline, CDR1 ENHRY and CDR2 SYGVKD. CDR3 sequence (DNA): TGTGCCATCGGAAGAGGGGAAAAACTGTTTTTT. Its protein product is CAIGRGEKLFF.

The chain uses TRBV6-6 and TRBJ1-1, with unresolved D. Germline values: CDR1 MNHNY, CDR2 SVGAGI (reference sequence). The CDR3 loop spans 11 amino acids. The V gene lost 6 bases and the J gene lost 8 bases, with 10 bases spanning the gap. The CDR3 protein is CASSDYREAFF. The DNA of the CDR3 is TGTGCCAGCAGCGATTACAGAGAAGCTTTCTTT.

This clone was counted only a few times. This chain uses TRBV27 with TRBJ2-7, with D tentatively TRBD2 (6 bases). Per the germline V gene, CDR1 is MNHEY and CDR2 is SMNVEV (reference sequence). V shed 6 bases and J shed 5 bases, with 14 bases lying between them. The CDR3 runs 13 residues. The DNA of the CDR3 is TGTGCCAGCAGCCCCCGTGAGCGGGACGAGCAGTACTTC. Its translation: CASSPRERDEQYF.

The chain employs TRBV5-1 and TRBJ1-3; D is undetermined. This CDR3 is built from 15 residues. Trimming took off 4 bases at V and 0 bases at J, with 11 bases between the two ends. Per the germline V gene, CDR1 is SGHRS and CDR2 is YFSETQ. The CDR3 reads CASSEKVSSGNTIYF. As DNA, the CDR3 is TGCGCCAGCAGCGAGAAGGTTAGCTCTGGAAACACCATATATTTT.

This clone was seen once. The chain joins TRBV10-3 to TRBJ2-7; D may correspond to TRBD1 or TRBD2 (6 bases each). Germline CDR1 and CDR2: ENHRY and SYGVKD. The CDR3 extends over 16 amino acids. With 5 bases removed from V and 7 bases from J, the gap between germline ends came to 24 bases. The CDR3 protein is CAISLDGQRAVEEQYF. The CDR3 nucleotides read TGTGCCATCAGTTTAGATGGACAGCGGGCGGTGGAGGAGCAGTACTTC.

This clone was found once. This chain connects TRBV5-1 to TRBJ2-2; no definite D call. Between the trimmed V and J ends, which lost 4 bases and 1 base, there was a span of 8 bases. CDR3 length equals 14 residues. Per the germline V gene, CDR1 is SGHRS and CDR2 is YFSETQ. CDR3 residues: CASSLIGNTGELFF. In nucleotides, the CDR3 is TGCGCCAGCAGCCTGATTGGGAACACCGGGGAGCTGTTTTTT.

The chain recombines TRBV5-5 with TRBJ2-7, with 11 bases identical to TRBD2. The ends lost 3 bases at V and 4 bases at J; junction bases unmatched: 3. The CDR3 has 14 amino acids. Per germline, CDR1 SGHKS and CDR2 YYEKEE (reference sequence). CDR3 loop: CASSYTSGSYEQYF. The CDR3 nucleotides are TGTGCCAGCAGCTATACTAGCGGGAGTTACGAGCAGTACTTC.

This chain connects TRBV25-1 to TRBJ1-1, with 7 nucleotides matching TRBD1. The CDR3 runs 10 residues. V shed 8 bases and J 7 bases; nucleotides not matched to a gene: 1. CDR1 and CDR2 from the germline V gene are MGHDK and SYGVNS. CDR3: CASGDSEAFF. DNA of the CDR3: TGTGCCAGCGGGGACAGTGAAGCTTTCTTT.

The V and J genes are TRBV9 and TRBJ2-1; 12 bases are a match to TRBD2. Germline CDR1 SGDLS, CDR2 YYNGEE. The trim removed 3 bases at V and 5 bases at J, leaving 3 bases unmatched. The CDR3 spans 15 residues. The CDR3 DNA is TGTGCCAGCAGCGGCGGACTAGCGGGACACAATGAGCAGTTCTTC. It yields the protein CASSGGLAGHNEQFF. Looking up the rest from reference TRBV9 and TRBJ2-1 gives the full variable domain: DSGVTQTPKHLITATGQRVTLRCSPRSGDLSVYWYQQSLDQGLQFLIQYYNGEERAKGNILERFSAQQFPDLHSELNLSSLELGDSALYFCASSGGLAGHNEQFFGPGTRLTVL.

The rearrangement links TRBV4-1 to TRBJ2-1; TRBD2 matches at 7 bases. This CDR3 has 16 residues. Germline V gene lookup returns CDR1 MGHRA and CDR2 YSYEKL. Losses at the gene ends were 3 bases for V and 0 bases for J; bases not matched to a gene: 5. Here the CDR3 DNA reads TGCGCCAGCAGCCACGGGCGGGGGAGCTCCTACAATGAGCAGTTCTTC. Its translation: CASSHGRGSSYNEQFF.

The chain has TRBV5-5 and TRBJ1-3; D uncertain. CDR1 and CDR2 (germline): SGHKS, YYEKEE (reference sequence). The ends were cut back, 3 bases at V and 4 bases at J, with 2 bases in the middle. The CDR3 is 11 amino acids. The CDR3 sequence is CASSSGNTIYF. In nucleotides, the CDR3 is TGTGCCAGCAGCTCCGGAAACACCATATATTTT.

V and J are TRBV5-1 and TRBJ2-1; possible D gene TRBD2, 6 bases. V shed 4 bases and J shed 0 bases, with 14 bases lying between them. CDR3 length equals 16 residues. Germline values: CDR1 SGHRS, CDR2 YFSETQ. This CDR3 reads CASSHLASHSYNEQFF. The DNA of the CDR3 is TGCGCCAGCAGCCACCTAGCGTCCCACTCCTACAATGAGCAGTTCTTC. Full variable domain (rest looked up from reference TRBV5-1 and TRBJ2-1): KAGVTQTPRYLIKTRGQQVTLSCSPISGHRSVSWYQQTPGQGLQFLFEYFSETQRNKGNFPGRFSGRQFSNSRSEMNVSTLELGDSALYLCASSHLASHSYNEQFFGPGTRLTVL.